The clone carrying this T cell receptor (beta chain) was seen more than once but under ten times. Its antigen is not identified. V was pared by 5 bases and J by 5 bases, with 18 bases of the junction left unmatched. This CDR3 is 20 amino acids long. Germline V gene sequence: CDR1 LNHDA, CDR2 SQIVND (reference sequence). This entry is derived from a study of beta chain features in type 1 diabetes. Sorted CD4+ subsets: naive, central memory, regulatory, stem cell-like memory (CD45RO/CCR7/CD25/CD127/CD95/CD27 panel). Regarding the study as a whole: More deletions and fewer insertions at VDJ junctions were found in patients with type 1 diabetes. Across all four CD4+ subsets, people with type 1 diabetes showed modestly shorter TCRB CDR3s.

Expressed TCRB transcripts were sequenced after all isolated RNA was converted to cDNA. TCRdb's copy holds only in-frame clones and misses some; the assay was immunoSEQ multiplex PCR. The repertoire holds about 410,000 clones, with about 15% as singletons. The source material was naive CD4+ T cells from blood. The chain is built from TRBV19 and TRBJ2-1; TRBD2 agrees at 13 bases. The sequence was obtained from a man under 40 in good health. CDR3 sequence reads: CASSALGLAGVVSPDNEQFF. For the CDR3, the DNA is TGTGCCAGTAGTGCGCTCGGACTAGCGGGAGTAGTATCGCCAGACAATGAGCAGTTCTTC.